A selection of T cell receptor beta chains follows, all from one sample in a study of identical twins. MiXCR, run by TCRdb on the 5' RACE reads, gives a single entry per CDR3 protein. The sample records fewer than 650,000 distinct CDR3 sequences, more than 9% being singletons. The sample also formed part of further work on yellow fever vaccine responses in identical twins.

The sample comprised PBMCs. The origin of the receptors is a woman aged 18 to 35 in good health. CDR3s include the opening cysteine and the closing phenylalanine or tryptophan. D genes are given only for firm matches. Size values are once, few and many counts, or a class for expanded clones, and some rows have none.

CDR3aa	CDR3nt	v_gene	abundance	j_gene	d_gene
CASSVAPEAPYEQYF	TGTGCCAGCAGCGTAGCGCCTGAAGCCCCCTACGAGCAGTACTTC	TRBV9	many	TRBJ2-7	-
CASSFYGGGYNEQFF	TGTGCCAGCAGTTTCTATGGGGGGGGGTACAATGAGCAGTTCTTC	TRBV12-3/TRBV12-4	-	TRBJ2-1	TRBD2
CASSVRTGSSTGELFF	TGTGCCAGCAGCGTTCGGACAGGGTCATCGACCGGGGAGCTGTTTTTT	TRBV11-2	many	TRBJ2-2	TRBD1
CAISETPGNEQFF	TGTGCCATCAGTGAGACCCCAGGGAATGAGCAGTTCTTC	TRBV10-3	-	TRBJ2-1	-
CASSQAVGGETQYF	TGTGCCAGCAGCCAGGCAGTGGGGGGCGAGACCCAGTACTTC	TRBV3-1	-	TRBJ2-5	-
CSVDRVYQETQYF	TGCAGCGTTGACAGGGTGTACCAAGAGACCCAGTACTTC	TRBV29-1	-	TRBJ2-5	-
CASTRMTGPLEQFF	TGTGCCAGCACCCGAATGACAGGCCCCCTCGAGCAGTTCTTC	TRBV6-4	many	TRBJ2-1	-
CSAPDRVESEQFF	TGCAGTGCTCCGGACAGGGTTGAAAGTGAGCAGTTCTTC	TRBV20-1	many	TRBJ2-1	TRBD1
CASSEQAREGDTQYF	TGTGCCAGCAGTGAACAGGCCCGCGAGGGAGATACGCAGTATTTT	TRBV2	-	TRBJ2-3	-
CSARLAGTGYEQYF	TGCAGTGCTAGACTAGCGGGTACCGGTTACGAGCAGTACTTC	TRBV20-1	few	TRBJ2-7	TRBD2
CSVGRDPDTQYF	TGCAGCGTTGGTAGGGACCCAGATACGCAGTATTTT	TRBV29-1	few	TRBJ2-3	-
CASSLRRSSTDTQYF	TGTGCCAGCAGTTTGAGAAGGTCAAGCACAGATACGCAGTATTTT	TRBV27	-	TRBJ2-3	-
CASSLRRNVSTYEQYF	TGTGCCAGCAGCTTACGACGGAATGTATCTACGTACGAGCAGTACTTC	TRBV7-9	-	TRBJ2-7	-
CSARAPPPGSGELFF	TGCAGTGCTAGAGCCCCCCCTCCGGGGTCCGGGGAGCTGTTTTTT	TRBV20-1	-	TRBJ2-2	-
CSVRTGKNIQYF	TGCAGCGTGAGGACAGGAAAAAACATTCAGTACTTC	TRBV29-1	-	TRBJ2-4	TRBD1
CASSSNPPQREKSYNEQFF	TGTGCCAGCAGCTCCAATCCTCCTCAGCGGGAGAAGTCCTACAATGAGCAGTTCTTC	TRBV7-6	-	TRBJ2-1	TRBD2
CASSFLRDNYNEQFF	TGTGCCAGCAGCTTCCTCCGGGACAATTACAATGAGCAGTTCTTC	TRBV5-6	many	TRBJ2-1	-
CATDRAIADTQYF	TGTGCCACCGACAGGGCGATCGCAGATACGCAGTATTTT	TRBV2	-	TRBJ2-3	TRBD1
CASKKGQGSYEQYF	TGTGCCAGCAAAAAGGGACAGGGCTCCTACGAGCAGTACTTC	TRBV6-2/TRBV6-3	-	TRBJ2-7	TRBD1
CASRFRVGEQFF	TGTGCCAGCAGATTTAGGGTGGGTGAGCAGTTCTTC	TRBV6-6	few	TRBJ2-1	-
CASSLGGDNEKLFF	TGTGCCAGCAGCTTAGGGGGTGATAATGAAAAACTGTTTTTT	TRBV7-9	many	TRBJ1-4	-
CASSEVGGRTGELFF	TGTGCCAGCAGTGAAGTAGGGGGCCGGACCGGGGAGCTGTTTTTT	TRBV2	-	TRBJ2-2	TRBD1
CASSLGALAGRENEQFF	TGTGCCAGCAGCTTAGGGGCACTGGCAGGCAGAGAAAATGAGCAGTTCTTC	TRBV7-9	few	TRBJ2-1	-